This passage covers 9 T cell receptor beta chains from one sample sequenced in a study of regulatory T cells in long-lasting Graves disease. Time point denoted: newly diagnosed GD, antithyroid drugs for less than 3 months. Preparation of the TCR library used RNA extracted from PBMCs. To make TCR beta libraries, researchers used iRepertoire HTBI primers and Arm-PCR of CDR3 regions. TCRdb called the multiplex PCR reads again in MiXCR, with one record for every CDR3 protein. The sample records around 400,000 distinct CDR3 sequences, 10% to 15% being singletons. This sample also appeared in a second study, on T cells in Graves' hyperthyroidism and ophthalmopathy.

The starting material was peripheral blood mononuclear cells (PBMCs), obtained at new diagnosis, from a patient treated with antithyroid drugs. Every receptor here comes from a woman aged 18-35 years with Graves disease.

The V call is TRBV15, the J call TRBJ1-5; D is unresolved. Per the germline V gene, CDR1 is LNHNV and CDR2 is YYDKDF (reference sequence). This CDR3 has 12 amino acids. V was shortened by 1 base and J by 7 bases, with 5 bases between the two germline ends. CDR3 loop: CATSRVRQPQHF. The DNA of the CDR3 is TGTGCCACCAGCAGAGTAAGGCAGCCCCAGCATTTT.

There are many counts of this clonotype. The chain links TRBV20-1 to TRBJ2-2; D unclear. This CDR3 contains 17 residues. Germline CDR1 and CDR2: DFQATT and SNEGSKA (reference sequence). Trimming pared 0 bases from V and 4 bases from J, leaving 18 bases between. The CDR3 here is CSARDWVTDSGTGELFF. The CDR3 coding sequence is TGCAGTGCTAGAGATTGGGTAACCGACTCGGGCACCGGGGAGCTGTTTTTT.

V usage is TRBV7-2 and J usage is TRBJ1-2, with 7 bases lining up with TRBD1. After removal of 6 bases from V and 1 base from J, the junction contained 8 bases not matched to a gene. The CDR3 length is 15 residues. CDR1 SGHTA and CDR2 FQGNSA come from the germline V gene. For the CDR3, the DNA is TGTGCCAGCAGTTTACAGGGGTTTGGTAACTATGGCTACACCTTC. Amino acid sequence: CASSLQGFGNYGYTF.

This clonotype was observed at least ten times. The genes are TRBV29-1 and TRBJ1-1, with TRBD1 matching over 7 bases. Trimming removed 7 bases from V and 4 bases from J; junction bases left unmatched: 12. The CDR3 is made up of 14 amino acids. CDR1 and CDR2 (germline): SQVTM, ANQGSEA. The CDR3 region is CSADRGGAGTEAFF. CDR3 nucleotide sequence: TGCAGCGCAGACCGAGGGGGCGCGGGCACTGAAGCTTTCTTT.

This clonotype was detected a few times. The chain recombines TRBV28 with TRBJ1-2; D not resolved. The germline CDR1 and CDR2 sequences are MDHEN and SYDVKM. The CDR3 has 14 residues. V lost 5 bases and J 2 bases, leaving 12 bases between the germline ends. CDR3 loop: CASSRLVLNYGYTF. CDR3 nucleotide sequence: TGTGCCAGCAGTCGGCTAGTCCTCAACTATGGCTACACCTTC.

This clonotype was picked up many times. The CDR3 spells CASSPVDRHSGNTIYF. For the CDR3, the DNA is TGTGCCAGCAGCCCGGTTGACCGACACTCTGGAAACACCATATATTTT. V usage is TRBV2 and J usage is TRBJ1-3; unclear D gene. Trimming removed 6 bases from V and 0 bases from J, with 15 bases in between. The germline V gene has CDR1 SNHLY and CDR2 FYNNEI. The length of the CDR3 is 16 residues.

This clonotype was recorded at least ten times. The chain carries TRBV20-1 and TRBJ1-1, with D perhaps matching TRBD1 (6 bases). Germline lookup yields CDR1 DFQATT and CDR2 SNEGSKA (reference sequence). The length of the CDR3 is 11 residues. V lost 5 bases and J lost 3, with 7 bases in between. CDR3 sequence reads: CSAPGDTEAFF. CDR3 sequence (DNA): TGCAGTGCTCCAGGGGACACTGAAGCTTTCTTT.

This clonotype was counted ten times or more. V and J are TRBV6-5 and TRBJ1-1; D call uncertain. This CDR3 spans 16 amino acids. V was pared by 2 bases and J by 4 bases, with 17 bases between. CDR1 is MNHEY, CDR2 SVGAGI, per germline. CDR3 in amino acids: CASSYVSHISGTEAFF. CDR3 bases: TGTGCCAGCAGTTACGTTTCTCACATCTCCGGCACTGAAGCTTTCTTT.

The V and J genes are TRBV5-5 and TRBJ1-2; no clear D gene. The CDR3 sequence is 15 residues long. Germline CDR1 is SGHKS and CDR2 is YYEKEE (reference sequence). V lost 4 bases, J lost 4 bases, and 17 bases lay in between. DNA of the CDR3: TGTGCCAGCAGCCCTTGGGAGGATTTAGGCTATGGCTACACCTTC. Amino acids: CASSPWEDLGYGYTF.